The 30 T cell receptor beta chains in this list originate from one sample, sequenced in a study of brain T cells in children with intractable seizures. The time point was: blood from clinic visit 5 months post-surgery; TSC patient then seizure free. Data came from immunoSEQ multiplex PCR; TCRdb stores just in-frame clones and leaves some out. This sample has about 340,000 clones, with nearly 95% found just once. The specimen comprised peripheral blood, sampled about 5 months after surgery. Receptors originate from a boy less than two years old with tuberous sclerosis and intractable seizures.

The chain links TRBV7-9 to TRBJ2-2, with D uncertain. CDR1 SEHNR and CDR2 FQNEAQ come from the germline V gene (reference sequence). V was shortened by 2 bases and J by 0 bases, with 7 bases between the two germline ends. This CDR3 has 15 amino acids. The CDR3 DNA reads as TGTGCCAGCAGCTTATCTACCCCGAACACCGGGGAGCTGTTTTTT. Translation gives CASSLSTPNTGELFF.

This chain joins TRBV7-3 and TRBJ1-3; D gene uncertain. The germline CDR1 and CDR2 sequences are SGHTA and FQGTGA. The CDR3 consists of 17 residues. The V and J ends lost 0 bases and 3 bases respectively, with 15 bases between them. The CDR3 loop is CASSLTALTDIGNTIYF. The DNA for the CDR3 is TGTGCCAGCAGCTTAACAGCCCTAACAGATATTGGAAACACCATATATTTT.

Only one count was recorded for this clone. This rearrangement joins TRBV4-1 to TRBJ1-6; possible D gene TRBD1, 6 bases. Germline V gene data show CDR1 as MGHRA and CDR2 as YSYEKL. The CDR3 sequence is 15 residues long. Trimming pared 0 bases from V and 8 bases from J, leaving 11 bases between. CDR3 sequence reads: CASSQDRRGDSPLHF. CDR3 nucleotides: TGCGCCAGCAGCCAAGATCGCAGGGGTGATTCACCCCTCCACTTT.

V is TRBV27 and J is TRBJ2-4; 7 bases agree with TRBD1. The V and J ends lost 5 bases and 5 bases, in that order; junction bases with no gene match: 3. Germline CDR1 MNHEY, CDR2 SMNVEV (reference sequence). The CDR3 is made up of 13 amino acids. The CDR3 DNA is TGTGCCAGCAGTAGACAGGGAGAAAACATTCAGTACTTC. Translation: CASSRQGENIQYF.

The J gene is TRBJ1-6, the V gene TRBV4-1; weak D call: TRBD1 (6 bases). This CDR3 region has 16 residues. V was pared by 1 base and J by 5 bases, with 12 bases between. In germline, CDR1 is MGHRA, CDR2 YSYEKL. CDR3 coding DNA: TGCGCCAGCAGCCAAGGCCAGGGGTTGAATAATTCACCCCTCCACTTT. It codes for CASSQGQGLNNSPLHF.

The rearrangement uses TRBV3-1 (or the pseudogene TRBV3-2) and TRBJ1-2; D call uncertain. Germline CDR1 reads LGHDT; CDR2 reads YNNKEL (reference sequence). Trimming took 0 bases from V and 5 from J, leaving 7 bases between them. The CDR3 consists of 13 residues. The CDR3 region has the DNA TGTGCCAGCAGCCAAGAATCCAGGTATGGCTACACCTTC. Translation gives CASSQESRYGYTF.

The chain links TRBV30 to TRBJ2-3; no definite D call. Per the germline V gene, CDR1 is GTSNPN and CDR2 is SVGIG (reference sequence). CDR3 size: 14 residues. Trimming stripped 4 bases from V and 3 bases from J, with 14 bases between. CDR3 sequence reads: CAWMRIDGTDTQYF. CDR3 DNA: TGTGCCTGGATGAGGATAGATGGGACAGATACGCAGTATTTT.

The chain combines TRBV7-6 with TRBJ1-1, with D tentatively TRBD1 (5 bases). CDR1 SGHVS and CDR2 FNYEAQ come from the germline V gene. The CDR3 has 15 amino acids. Trimming shortened V by 4 bases and J by 7 bases, and 19 bases separated the two germline ends. The CDR3 DNA is TGTGCCAGCAGCTCGTCAGCGGGGCTTTTTAGTGAAGCTTTCTTT. It specifies CASSSSAGLFSEAFF.

This clone was observed a single time. The chain is built from TRBV6-5 and TRBJ2-2; a weak D match, TRBD2 (5 bases). With 8 bases removed from V and 6 bases from J, the gap between germline ends came to 19 bases. This CDR3 spans 15 amino acids. The germline V gene has CDR1 MNHEY and CDR2 SVGAGI. Written as DNA, the CDR3 is TGTGCCAGCGCCCCTTCACTAGTGGGTCCCGGGGAGCTGTTTTTT. This sequence encodes CASAPSLVGPGELFF.

This chain connects TRBV30 to TRBJ2-3; the match to TRBD2 covers 10 bases. This CDR3 is 17 amino acids long. From germline, CDR1 is GTSNPN and CDR2 SVGIG (reference sequence). With 5 bases clipped from V and 3 bases from J, the junction kept 14 bases outside the gene matches. In nucleotides, the CDR3 is TGTGCCTGGTTGGCGGTTCTAGCGGGAGTTAGAACAGATACGCAGTATTTT. Encoded protein: CAWLAVLAGVRTDTQYF.

The V call is TRBV5-6, the J call TRBJ2-1; 10 nucleotides agree with TRBD2. V gave up 4 bases and J gave up 5 bases; unmatched junction bases: 12. This CDR3 is built from 17 residues. Per germline, CDR1 SGHDT and CDR2 YYEEEE. DNA for the CDR3: TGTGCCAGCAGCCGGAAGACTAGCGGGCACTCAAACAATGAGCAGTTCTTC. This codes for CASSRKTSGHSNNEQFF.

The chain is built from TRBV5-4 and TRBJ1-2; 7 nucleotides line up with TRBD1. The CDR3 is 13 amino acids. Germline CDR1 and CDR2: SGHNT and YYREEE (reference sequence). Trimming took 1 base from V and 4 from J; bases not matched to a gene: 1. The CDR3 here is CASSLSGGYGYTF. The CDR3 DNA reads TGTGCCAGCAGCTTGTCAGGGGGCTATGGCTACACCTTC.

In nucleotides, the CDR3 is TGTGCCAGCAGCCAAAGCAGGGTCGGAAACACCATATATTTT. This gives the protein CASSQSRVGNTIYF. This sequence joins TRBV14 and TRBJ1-3, with D possibly TRBD1 on 5 matching bases. V was pared by 2 bases and J by 4 bases, with 9 bases between. CDR3 size: 14 residues. The germline V gene encodes CDR1 SGHDN and CDR2 FVKESK.

This clone occurred once. V and J are TRBV5-1 and TRBJ2-7; TRBD2 might be the D (5 bases). This CDR3 region has 14 residues. Per germline, CDR1 SGHRS and CDR2 YFSETQ. With 5 bases removed from V and 0 bases from J, the gap between germline ends came to 12 bases. The CDR3 DNA is TGCGCCAGCAGTACAAAGACTACCTCCTACGAGCAGTACTTC. Translating gives CASSTKTTSYEQYF.

In its sample, this clone was seen once. The rearrangement joins TRBV6-5 to TRBJ1-6, with 7 bases that match TRBD1. This CDR3 comprises 15 residues. Germline-derived CDR1 and CDR2 are MNHEY and SVGAGI. V shed 6 bases, J shed 6 bases, and the junction held 8 bases outside the gene matches. This CDR3 is CASRRQGFGNSPLHF. CDR3 DNA sequence: TGTGCCAGCAGGCGACAGGGCTTTGGTAATTCACCCCTCCACTTT.

The CDR3 bases are TGTGCCAGCAGCTTGGAACAGGGCGACTATGGCTACACCTTC. This encodes CASSLEQGDYGYTF. The rearrangement joins TRBV5-4 to TRBJ1-2; TRBD1 is a possible D gene (6 bases). This CDR3 has 14 amino acids. V was cut by 0 bases and J by 3 bases, with 9 bases left in between. Looked up from germline, CDR1 is SGHNT and CDR2 is YYREEE (reference sequence).

The genes are TRBV30 and TRBJ1-2; D uncertain. The V gene lost 0 bases and the J gene lost 8 bases, with 13 bases spanning the gap. Germline CDR1 GTSNPN, CDR2 SVGIG (reference sequence). This CDR3 has 13 amino acids. The CDR3 region has the DNA TGTGCCTGGAGTGTACTGGGAGGGCTGGGCTACACCTTC. This sequence encodes CAWSVLGGLGYTF. The entire variable domain, with the rest obtained from reference TRBV30 and TRBJ1-2, is as follows: SQTIHQWPATLVQPVGSPLSLECTVEGTSNPNLYWYRQAAGRGLQLLFYSVGIGQISSEVPQNLSASRPQDRQFILSSKKLLLSDSGFYLCAWSVLGGLGYTFGSGTRLTVV.

The rearrangement uses TRBV30 and TRBJ2-7, with D possibly TRBD2 on 7 matching bases. The CDR3 length is 13 residues. Germline loops: CDR1 GTSNPN, CDR2 SVGIG (reference sequence). Trimming removed 5 bases at V and 0 bases at J, with 11 bases between. The CDR3 spells CAWGGAVSYEQYF. CDR3 in DNA: TGTGCCTGGGGGGGGGCGGTCTCCTACGAGCAGTACTTC.

Of note for this clone: A much bigger clone sits one base away, suggesting this may be a read error. The rearrangement joins TRBV7-2 to TRBJ2-7; D is ambiguous. Germline CDR1 SGHTA, CDR2 FQGNSA. Trimming pared 5 bases from V and 2 bases from J, leaving 4 bases between. The CDR3 has 11 residues. CDR3 region: CASSGAYEQYF. CDR3 in DNA: TGTGCCAGCAGCGGGGCCTACGAGCAGTACTTC.

The chain joins TRBV5-1 to TRBJ1-1, with D uncertain. V was clipped by 0 bases and J by 1 base, with 7 bases between them. This CDR3 comprises 14 residues. The germline V gene encodes CDR1 SGHRS and CDR2 YFSETQ. The CDR3 is CASSLGGSNTEAFF. CDR3 coding DNA: TGCGCCAGCAGCTTGGGAGGTTCGAACACTGAAGCTTTCTTT.

The rearrangement joins TRBV24-1 to TRBJ2-7; 9 positions match TRBD2. The CDR3 extends over 13 amino acids. V was clipped by 7 bases and J by 4 bases; unmatched bases: 4. Germline V gene data show CDR1 as KGHDR and CDR2 as SFDVKD. Here the CDR3 reads CATRAGGGYEQYF. CDR3 bases: TGTGCCACCAGAGCGGGAGGAGGTTACGAGCAGTACTTC.

V is TRBV12-3 or TRBV12-4 and J is TRBJ1-5, with TRBD1 as a possible D gene (5 bases). Trimming removed 3 bases from V and 4 bases from J, with 7 bases in between. This CDR3 is built from 13 residues. Here the CDR3 DNA reads TGTGCCAGCAGTTTTGACAGAAATCAGCCCCAGCATTTT. Residues: CASSFDRNQPQHF.

A few counts support this clone. The V call is TRBV7-3, the J call TRBJ2-7; D remains unclear. Germline values: CDR1 SGHTA, CDR2 FQGTGA. V shed 6 bases and J shed 4 bases, with 16 bases lying between them. The CDR3 is made up of 14 amino acids. This CDR3 is CASSPGPNQYEQYF. CDR3 sequence (DNA): TGTGCCAGCAGTCCAGGTCCCAACCAATACGAGCAGTACTTC. Full variable domain (missing parts from reference TRBV7-3 and TRBJ2-7): GAGVSQTPSNKVTEKGKYVELRCDPISGHTALYWYRQSLGQGPEFLIYFQGTGAADDSGLPNDRFFAVRPEGSVSTLKIQRTERGDSAVYLCASSPGPNQYEQYFGPGTRLTVT.

The chain is built from TRBV7-2 and TRBJ1-1; tentative D call: TRBD1 (6 bases). From germline, CDR1 is SGHTA and CDR2 FQGNSA. V lost 3 bases and J 5 bases, leaving 16 bases between the germline ends. The CDR3 sequence is 15 residues long. CDR3: CASSFKIQGSTEAFF. The CDR3 nucleotides are TGTGCCAGCAGCTTCAAAATACAGGGTTCTACTGAAGCTTTCTTT.

The V gene is TRBV7-9, the J gene TRBJ2-1, with 13 bases aligning to TRBD2. The CDR3 has 15 amino acids. With V trimmed by 1 base and J by 6 bases, 0 bases remained unmatched. Germline V gene data show CDR1 as SEHNR and CDR2 as FQNEAQ (reference sequence). The CDR3 DNA reads as TGTGCCAGCAGCTTAGGACTAGCGGGGGGCAATGAGCAGTTCTTC. The encoded protein is CASSLGLAGGNEQFF.

The J gene is TRBJ2-3, the V gene TRBV24-1; D tentatively reads TRBD1 or TRBD2 (5 bases each). This CDR3 has 11 amino acids. V was trimmed by 10 bases and J by 6 bases, leaving 10 bases between them. CDR1 KGHDR and CDR2 SFDVKD come from the germline V gene. The CDR3 here is CATGVQDTQYF. The CDR3 DNA is TGTGCCACGGGGGTCCAGGATACGCAGTATTTT.

The V and J genes are TRBV5-1 and TRBJ1-6, with a weak D call TRBD1 (6 bases). Looked up from germline, CDR1 is SGHRS and CDR2 is YFSETQ. This CDR3 spans 16 amino acids. Trimming took off 0 bases at V and 9 bases at J, with 16 bases between the two ends. The CDR3 bases are TGCGCCAGCAGCTTGGCCAAACAGGGAGTAGGTTCACCCCTCCACTTT. This codes for CASSLAKQGVGSPLHF.

This clone was recorded a few times. This rearrangement joins TRBV11-3 to TRBJ2-3; 8 bases agree with TRBD1. Trimming removed 5 bases from V and 2 bases from J; junction bases left unmatched: 9. The length of the CDR3 is 16 residues. The V gene's germline CDR1 is SGHNT and CDR2 YENEEA. This CDR3 is CASSHGTGQHTDTQYF. In DNA form, the CDR3 reads TGTGCCAGCAGCCATGGGACAGGCCAACACACAGATACGCAGTATTTT.

The chain joins TRBV11-2 to TRBJ2-1, with 10 bases matching TRBD2. The CDR3 covers 15 residues. From germline, CDR1 is SGHAT and CDR2 FQNNGV. Trimming removed 5 bases from V and 7 bases from J; junction bases left unmatched: 8. The CDR3: CASSHPAGGQNEQFF. The CDR3 DNA sequence: TGTGCCAGCAGCCACCCAGCGGGAGGGCAGAATGAGCAGTTCTTC.

This chain connects TRBV6-1 to TRBJ2-3; D ambiguous. The CDR3 has 16 residues. The V end lost 1 base, the J end lost 0 bases, and 11 bases lay between the germline ends. Germline CDR1 reads MNHNS; CDR2 reads SASEGT. The DNA for the CDR3 is TGTGCCAGCAGTGAAGGAGTCAGGCAAAGCACAGATACGCAGTATTTT. Translating it yields CASSEGVRQSTDTQYF.